This T cell receptor beta chain was obtained from a study of identical twins (dated by TCRdb to between 2015 and 2016). Study-wide context: To test whether fetal clonotypes persist, this study deep-sequenced TCR alpha and beta repertoires from monozygotic twins, from unrelated adults of various ages, and from cord blood. Replicate twin experiments were performed at different times using different library preparation protocols to rule out contamination.

What the authors observed across the whole study: Fewer insertions were carried by abundant cord blood beta clonotypes; a weaker similar trend was observed in young adult naive repertoires, while no such trend was observed in memory repertoires. In monozygotic twins, recombination models systematically underestimated out-of-frame TCR alpha sharing, but the models matched the sharing seen between unrelated individuals. Because the same donors could not be followed over many years, conclusions were based on cross-sectional statistical analysis. Invariant T cells such as MAIT and iNKT could partly confound zero-insertion analyses, though diverse VJ usage argued against this for most clonotypes. A weaker excess of twin sharing was found in beta out-of-frame sequences because the signal-to-noise ratio was lowered by fewer shared sequences. Compared with coincidental sharing between unrelated individuals, out-of-frame TCR alpha sequences shared between twins had an excess of sequences with low generation probability.

Receptors were amplified or captured by 5' RACE. Sequencing took place on an Illumina HiSeq 2000. Template switching introduced a universal primer binding site; the final cDNA contained a unique molecular identifier, enabling accurate counting of TCR cDNA molecules. Specific primers in the conserved constant-segment region were used to synthesize first-strand cDNA for TCR alpha and beta chains. To control for contamination, each cDNA library was double barcoded with a SMART-Mk sample barcode plus Illumina barcodes. TruSeq adapter sequences and Illumina sample barcodes were added in two successive PCR steps. TCR alpha and beta cDNA libraries were sequenced on the Illumina HiSeq platform with custom primers. In the original analysis: Unique molecular identifiers were extracted from raw reads with MiGEC, and CDR3 positions were determined with MiXCR. For each individual, recombination models were inferred using an EM algorithm with the repgenHMM and IGoR tools. The analysis of shared clonotypes was done with the tcR package in R, with sharing normalized by the product of cloneset sizes. Out-of-frame nonproductive sequences were analyzed to study raw recombination free of thymic and clonal selection effects. TCRdb itself trimmed the public reads at Q25 with fastp, ran MiXCR and retained productive beta chains. CDR3 protein duplicates are merged, each entry listing the most common genes and DNA. TCRdb assigned the V and J calls; the authors' analysis was not used. Across this sample there are 700,000 or so distinct CDR3 sequences, with under 9% seen only once. The top ten hold approximately 0.89% of the sample.

Trimming removed 3 bases from V and 14 bases from J, leaving 14 bases between the germline ends. Its CDR3 holds 13 amino acids, cysteine through phenylalanine. Only CDR3 DNA is held: 39 bases, read in frame from base 1. CDR1 and CDR2, looked up from the germline V gene (reference sequence), are LNHNV and YYDKDF. This clonotype was seen more than once but under ten times. There is no known antigen for this receptor. Base qualities were left out, and no much larger clone turns up one base away. Every donor in the study was a healthy Caucasian. Three pairs of female monozygotic twins, all aged roughly 18 to 29 years, were included in the twin cohort. Peripheral blood mononuclear cells were the source from which RNA for the TCR libraries was isolated. The same data also contributed to another study, on yellow fever vaccine responses in identical twins. Drawing on the second study: According to the authors, the vaccine-induced T cell response in identical twins seemed to be partly convergent and partly specific to each individual. In the study, vaccine-responding T cell clones were precisely tracked in identical twins.

The chain was built from TRBV15 and TRBJ1-6; the D gene is possibly TRBD1, with 5 bases matching. The TCR originated in a woman younger than 35 in good health. The sample comprised PBMCs. The DNA is as follows: TGTGCCACCAGCAGGGATAAGGGGTTCACCCTCCACTTT. This encodes CATSRDKGFTLHF.